This entry concerns a single T cell receptor (beta chain). Its antigen remains unidentified. This sample is part of a study of blood T cells in healthy people across ages. Findings and caveats of the study: Total diversity from one million sequenced T cells was likely underestimated.

A second 7 to 11 cycle PCR used barcoded and J-beta primers. A template-switch adaptor that had 12 random nucleotides put a tag on each cDNA molecule. TCRdb ran MiXCR on the 5' RACE reads and lists one entry per CDR3 protein. This table holds some 1,800,000 distinct CDR3 sequences, 35% to 50% found once. CDR1 is SGHAT and CDR2 is FQNNGV in the germline V gene. This CDR3 region has 14 residues. J gave up 6 bases and V 1 base, and 2 bases lay outside the gene matches. Every sample had a minimum of 6.5 million PBMCs isolated. The J gene is TRBJ2-3, the V gene TRBV11-2; 9 bases are shared with TRBD2. The sequenced sample was blood. The source of this sequence is a human donor in good health. CDR3 residues: CASSLGTSEDTQYF. CDR3 DNA sequence: TGTGCCAGCAGCTTAGGGACTAGCGAGGATACGCAGTATTTT.